The entry below describes one TCR beta chain. Its matching antigen is unknown. A second PCR, run for about 7 to 12 cycles, used a sample-barcoded 5' primer plus a J-beta primer mix. Each cDNA molecule carried a tag from a template-switch adaptor that contained 12 random nucleotides. TCRdb independently ran MiXCR on the 5' RACE reads; one entry per CDR3 protein. This table holds about 1.4 million distinct CDR3 sequences, 59% found once. This CDR3 has 15 residues. In terms of origin and age, donors were healthy Caucasian individuals from Russia aged roughly 6 to 95. Peripheral blood samples of 9 to 10 milliliters were drawn from each donor. These data originate in a study of blood T cells in healthy people across ages. Study-level findings and limits: Both naive CD4+ cell counts and diversity were greater in long-lived donors than in aged donors.

The receptor's source is a young man in good health. The chain links TRBV21-1 to TRBJ2-3; the table assigns TRBD2, which was not confirmed against the DNA. TRBV21-1 is assigned pseudogene status. The sequencing sample was made of blood. The DNA for the CDR3 is TGTGCCAGCAGCATCAGTAGCGTGGAGGGGGATACGCAGTATTTT. This sequence encodes CASSISSVEGDTQYF.